A single sample is the source of the 6 T cell receptor beta chains below, sequenced in a study of shared clonotypes between healthy human individuals. The table came from immunoSEQ multiplex PCR; TCRdb's copy has only in-frame clones and leaves some out. The sample records some 1 million clones, roughly 80% being singletons. The specimen was memory CD4+ T cells sorted from blood. As for subset: CD45RA-negative fraction. The origin of the receptors is a man aged 18 to 29 in good health.

The rearrangement uses TRBV4-1 and TRBJ2-1, with D possibly matching TRBD1 (5 bases). Between the trimmed V and J ends, which lost 8 bases and 4 bases, there was a span of 21 bases. The CDR3 length is 16 residues. CDR1 is MGHRA, CDR2 YSYEKL, per germline. The CDR3, as DNA: TGCGCCAGCCAGGGCCGCCGGCCGGACAAGTACAATGAGCAGTTCTTC. Translating gives CASQGRRPDKYNEQFF.

The V gene is TRBV4-2, the J gene TRBJ1-6; TRBD1 might be the D (5 bases). V lost 4 bases to trimming and J lost 5 bases, with 15 bases between them. Germline CDR1 reads LGHNA; CDR2 reads YNFKEQ. The CDR3 loop spans 16 amino acids. The CDR3 coding sequence is TGTGCCAGCAGCCCGTCGGGGACTACTCATAATTCACCCCTCCACTTT. Protein: CASSPSGTTHNSPLHF.

This clone was recorded a few times. This sequence joins TRBV19 and TRBJ1-3; possibly TRBD1 for D (5 bases). The CDR3 is made up of 15 amino acids. The V end was cut by 8 bases, the J end by 4 bases, with 18 bases between. Germline V gene lookup returns CDR1 LNHDA and CDR2 SQIVND (reference sequence). The CDR3 sequence is CASSGQGIRGNTIYF. The CDR3 nucleotides are TGTGCCAGTTCGGGTCAGGGAATTCGGGGAAACACCATATATTTT.

Regarding this clone: A far larger clone is just one base off, so this is likely a read error. The sample contains more than one DNA sequence encoding this CDR3. The chain links TRBV10-3 to TRBJ2-2; perhaps TRBD1 as D (6 bases). Looked up from germline, CDR1 is ENHRY and CDR2 is SYGVKD. The CDR3 runs 14 residues. Trimming shortened V by 0 bases and J by 4 bases, and 6 bases separated the two germline ends. CDR3 residues: CAISESRGTGELFF. CDR3 sequence (DNA): TGTGCCATCAGTGAGTCCAGGGGCACCGGGGAGCTGTTTTTT.

The genes are TRBV14 and TRBJ2-3, with TRBD2 matching over 7 bases. The CDR3 spans 13 residues. Looked up from germline, CDR1 is SGHDN and CDR2 is FVKESK. V shed 6 bases, J shed 5 bases, and the junction held 5 bases outside the gene matches. This CDR3 reads CASRGGLEDTQYF. The CDR3 DNA sequence: TGTGCCAGCAGGGGAGGGCTGGAAGATACGCAGTATTTT.

V usage is TRBV7-9 and J usage is TRBJ1-2; 9 positions agree with TRBD1. The germline CDR1 and CDR2 sequences are SEHNR and FQNEAQ (reference sequence). CDR3 length: 14 amino acids. V lost 3 bases to trimming and J lost 7 bases; unmatched junction nucleotides: 6. The CDR3 DNA reads TGTGCCAGCAGCTTGGGGGACAGGGCAGGTGGCTACACCTTC. It codes for CASSLGDRAGGYTF.